This passage covers 14 T cell receptor beta chains from one sample sequenced in a study of blood T cell repertoires in COVID-19. TCRdb's table, derived via immunoSEQ multiplex PCR, lists solely in-frame clones and lacks some. The sample has around 100,000 clones, 92% seen once; the top ten hold 5% to 7%. Sequencing was done on a sample of peripheral blood. The origin of the receptors is a man aged 65 to 85 with acute or convalescent COVID-19.

The CDR3 nucleotides read TGTGCCAGCAGCCAGGGACAGCTATTTCCAAACTCTGGGGCCAACGTCCTGACTTTC. Its protein is CASSQGQLFPNSGANVLTF. The rearrangement joins TRBV4-2 to TRBJ2-6; 7 positions agree with TRBD1. J lost 0 bases, V lost 3 bases, and 11 bases had no gene match. The CDR3 loop spans 19 amino acids. Looked up from germline, CDR1 is LGHNA and CDR2 is YNFKEQ.

The genes are TRBV2 and TRBJ1-2; 7 positions match TRBD1. CDR1 SNHLY and CDR2 FYNNEI come from the germline V gene. The V segment lost 5 bases and the J segment 6 bases; nucleotides outside the gene matches: 6. The CDR3 has 13 amino acids. CDR3 bases: TGTGCCAGCAGTAACGGGCAGGGGGATGGCTACACCTTC. Translating gives CASSNGQGDGYTF. The whole variable domain, filled in from reference TRBV2 and TRBJ1-2, reads EPEVTQTPSHQVTQMGQEVILRCVPISNHLYFYWYRQILGQKVEFLVSFYNNEISEKSEIFDDQFSVERPDGSNFTLKIRSTKLEDSAMYFCASSNGQGDGYTFGSGTRLTVV.

The chain joins TRBV7-2 to TRBJ2-2, with TRBD2 matching 7 bases. The CDR3 runs to 17 residues. J gave up 6 bases and V 7 bases, and 17 bases lay outside the gene matches. CDR1 is SGHTA and CDR2 is FQGNSA in the germline V gene. For the CDR3, the DNA is TGTGCCAGCACAGCAGGAGGCTGGCGGGGGTCGGCCGGGGAGCTGTTTTTT. This encodes CASTAGGWRGSAGELFF.

This clone appeared a single time. The chain joins TRBV27 to TRBJ1-2; possible D gene TRBD1, 6 bases. V was shortened by 4 bases and J by 6 bases, with 18 bases between the two germline ends. Germline CDR1 and CDR2: MNHEY and SMNVEV (reference sequence). The CDR3 sequence is 15 residues long. The CDR3 spells CASSSYRAGEDGYTF. The DNA for the CDR3 is TGTGCCAGCAGTTCCTACAGGGCGGGGGAGGATGGCTACACCTTC.

This clone was counted once. The CDR3 DNA sequence: TGTGCCAGCAGCTTTAATAGGGACCGCCGGCTAGCGGGGGGGAATGAGCAGTTCTTC. This translates into CASSFNRDRRLAGGNEQFF. The chain is built from TRBV7-3 and TRBJ2-1, with 12 nucleotides matching TRBD2. The CDR3 contains 19 residues. Per the germline V gene, CDR1 is SGHTA and CDR2 is FQGTGA. V was pared by 3 bases and J by 7 bases, with 16 bases of the junction left unmatched.

V gene TRBV6-5 combines with J gene TRBJ1-2, with 7 bases lining up with TRBD1. Trimming removed 5 bases from V and 4 bases from J; junction bases left unmatched: 7. This CDR3 has 14 residues. Germline V gene data show CDR1 as MNHEY and CDR2 as SVGAGI. This CDR3 is CASSRTGGLYGYTF. Written as DNA, the CDR3 is TGTGCCAGCAGTCGGACAGGCGGACTCTATGGCTACACCTTC.

The chain employs TRBV27 and TRBJ1-1; D perhaps matches TRBD1 (6 bases). V gave up 10 bases and J gave up 3 bases, with 24 bases separating them. CDR1 and CDR2 (germline): MNHEY, SMNVEV (reference sequence). The CDR3 is made up of 16 amino acids. The CDR3 nucleotides read TGTGCCACCCACGGACTAGGGAGGGGGTTGGACACTGAAGCTTTCTTT. It yields the protein CATHGLGRGLDTEAFF.

The chain carries TRBV10-3 and TRBJ1-2, with 10 bases matching TRBD1. V dropped 6 bases and J dropped 8; count of bases not matched to a gene: 3. Germline V gene lookup returns CDR1 ENHRY and CDR2 SYGVKD. The CDR3 extends over 12 amino acids. Here the CDR3 DNA reads TGTGCCATCAGGCCGACAGGGGGCGGCTACACCTTC. Translating it yields CAIRPTGGGYTF.

The CDR3 is CASSPRRAFEQYF. CDR3 in DNA: TGTGCCAGCTCACCCCGCAGGGCGTTCGAGCAGTACTTC. V usage is TRBV18 and J usage is TRBJ2-7, with a weak D call TRBD1 (5 bases). Between the trimmed V and J ends, which lost 3 bases and 6 bases, there was a span of 12 bases. This CDR3 comprises 13 residues. The germline V gene encodes CDR1 KGHSH and CDR2 LQKENI.

The chain uses TRBV27 and TRBJ2-2, with D possibly matching TRBD1 (6 bases). The CDR3 covers 15 residues. CDR1 and CDR2 (germline): MNHEY, SMNVEV (reference sequence). The V gene lost 3 bases and the J gene lost 4 bases, with 12 bases spanning the gap. The CDR3: CASSFAGDSTGELFF. The CDR3 bases are TGTGCCAGCAGTTTCGCAGGGGATTCCACCGGGGAGCTGTTTTTT.

This sequence joins TRBV19 and TRBJ1-1, with 9 bases aligning to TRBD1. Trimming cost V 7 bases and J 11 bases; bases outside gene matches: 8. Germline values: CDR1 LNHDA, CDR2 SQIVND (reference sequence). The CDR3 runs 12 residues. The CDR3 DNA follows: TGTGCCAGTATGACGGGGACAGGGATTGCTTTCTTT. As protein: CASMTGTGIAFF.

This clone was recorded once. This sequence joins TRBV11-2 and TRBJ2-1; D is ambiguous. Trimming pared 5 bases from V and 8 bases from J, leaving 13 bases between. This CDR3 is 13 amino acids long. CDR1 and CDR2 from the germline V gene are SGHAT and FQNNGV. The CDR3 spells CASSLAPTDEQFF. Written as DNA, the CDR3 is TGTGCCAGCAGCCTCGCACCCACGGATGAGCAGTTCTTC.

The chain carries TRBV18 and TRBJ2-7, with 10 bases matching TRBD1. The CDR3 consists of 15 residues. Per germline, CDR1 KGHSH and CDR2 LQKENI. V gave up 6 bases and J gave up 6 bases; unmatched junction bases: 11. CDR3 in amino acids: CASSSGTGASGEQYF. The CDR3 region has the DNA TGTGCCAGCTCTTCAGGGACAGGGGCAAGTGGCGAGCAGTACTTC.

V usage is TRBV6-5 and J usage is TRBJ2-5; D might be TRBD1 (6 bases). V was pared by 7 bases and J by 0 bases, with 15 bases between. Looked up from germline, CDR1 is MNHEY and CDR2 is SVGAGI. This CDR3 contains 15 residues. The CDR3: CASKPGHSYQETQYF. CDR3 bases: TGTGCCAGCAAACCGGGACACTCGTACCAAGAGACCCAGTACTTC.